This T cell receptor beta chain was captured by sequencing in a study of blood T cell repertoires in COVID-19. This CDR3 comprises 15 residues. Between the trimmed V and J ends, which lost 3 bases and 2 bases, there was a span of 12 bases. Germline loops: CDR1 SGHTA, CDR2 FQGNSA. This clone was found a few times. The authors' processing: Amplification of reference gene primers provided the estimated nucleated cell counts. Method: immunoSEQ multiplex PCR; TCRdb's copy keeps in-frame clones and lacks some. The DNA was the basis for D and trimming; V, J and clone size are from that table. The sample holds about 440,000 clones, roughly 91% seen once.

V is TRBV7-2 and J is TRBJ2-3; D perhaps matches TRBD1 (6 bases). Specimen: peripheral blood. The sequence was obtained from a woman in her 30s with acute or convalescent COVID-19. The DNA for the CDR3 is TGTGCCAGCAGCTTCCTGGGACACCACACAGATACGCAGTATTTT. It encodes CASSFLGHHTDTQYF. Using reference TRBV7-2 and TRBJ2-3 for the parts outside the CDR3, the full variable domain is GAGVSQSPSNKVTEKGKDVELRCDPISGHTALYWYRQSLGQGLEFLIYFQGNSAPDKSGLPSDRFSAERTGGSVSTLTIQRTQQEDSAVYLCASSFLGHHTDTQYFGPGTRLTVL.